This TCR beta chain stems from a study of radiation and T cells in renal cell carcinoma. Overall study: Nephrectomy followed 15 Gy stereotactic body radiation by 4 weeks. General observations from the study: Top tumor clonotypes rose in blood 2 weeks post-radiation, then contracted.

The protocol was immunoSEQ multiplex PCR, while the TCRdb copy is restricted to in-frame clones and leaves out a portion. Of more than 95,000 clones listed, approximately 80% are singletons. Germline assignment: CDR1 MNHEY and CDR2 SVGAGI. The V end lost 5 bases, the J end lost 0 bases, and 11 bases lay between the germline ends. The length of the CDR3 is 15 residues. Specified time point: baseline pretreatment blood. Described treatment: 15 Gy SBRT to primary tumor, nephrectomy 4 weeks later. Radiation-treated patients gave blood at baseline, week 2 and week 4. This clone appeared a single time. No antigen is known for it.

The receptor was derived from a woman aged 55-70 years with renal cell carcinoma. Sequencing was performed on blood, taken from a patient whose treatment included radiotherapy and nephrectomy. The chain links TRBV6-5 to TRBJ2-1; the D gene could be TRBD1 or TRBD2 (5 bases each). The CDR3 coding sequence is TGTGCCAGCAGTAGGGACGGACTCTCCTACAATGAGCAGTTCTTC. Translated, it gives CASSRDGLSYNEQFF.